Below, 14 T cell receptor beta chains from the same sample are listed, as sequenced in a study of shared clonotypes between healthy human individuals. TCRdb keeps only in-frame clones here, not all; method: immunoSEQ multiplex PCR. Of 1.4 million to 1.5 million clones in the sample, over 95% were seen once. Sequencing input: naive CD4+ T cells sorted from blood. Subset reported: CD45RA+ positively selected. The receptors stem from a man in his thirties or forties in good health.

This chain connects TRBV19 to TRBJ1-1; a possible D gene is TRBD1 (5 bases). The germline V and J ends were trimmed by 9 bases and 3 bases, with 23 bases remaining between them. This CDR3 comprises 16 residues. Germline V gene lookup returns CDR1 LNHDA and CDR2 SQIVND (reference sequence). The CDR3 bases are TGTGCCAGCCACCCCTGGGGGTGGGGGGAGGACACTGAAGCTTTCTTT. Amino acid sequence: CASHPWGWGEDTEAFF.

The chain combines TRBV6-5 with TRBJ2-7; D might be TRBD2 (5 bases). V lost 0 bases, J lost 0 bases, and 9 bases lay in between. CDR1 and CDR2 (germline): MNHEY, SVGAGI. The CDR3 has 15 amino acids. The CDR3 region has the DNA TGTGCCAGCAGTTACTCGGAGGCATTCTCCTACGAGCAGTACTTC. This sequence encodes CASSYSEAFSYEQYF.

The V gene is TRBV18, the J gene TRBJ1-1; unclear D gene. V gave up 6 bases and J gave up 2 bases, with 19 bases separating them. The CDR3 loop spans 16 amino acids. The germline V gene has CDR1 KGHSH and CDR2 LQKENI. The chain's CDR3 is CASSRNIGRINTEAFF. The DNA of the CDR3 is TGTGCCAGCTCGCGAAACATCGGCCGGATAAACACTGAAGCTTTCTTT.

This chain links TRBV18 with TRBJ1-4; D possibly corresponds to TRBD1 (5 bases). CDR1 is KGHSH and CDR2 is LQKENI in the germline V gene. This CDR3 spans 17 amino acids. Trimming pared 0 bases from V and 8 bases from J, leaving 19 bases between. The CDR3 sequence: CASSPPGLNAMEEKLFF. The CDR3 coding sequence is TGTGCCAGCTCACCACCGGGGCTAAACGCTATGGAGGAAAAACTGTTTTTT.

V gene TRBV28 combines with J gene TRBJ2-7, with D unresolved. The V end was cut by 6 bases, the J end by 2 bases, with 8 bases between. Germline V lookup: CDR1 MDHEN, CDR2 SYDVKM. CDR3 size: 12 residues. CDR3 sequence reads: CASREWPYEQYF. CDR3 bases: TGTGCCAGCAGGGAGTGGCCCTACGAGCAGTACTTC. Combining the CDR3 with reference TRBV28 and TRBJ2-7 gives the whole variable domain DVKVTQSSRYLVKRTGEKVFLECVQDMDHENMFWYRQDPGLGLRLIYFSYDVKMKEKGDIPEGYSVSREKKERFSLILESASTNQTSMYLCASREWPYEQYFGPGTRLTVT.

The rearrangement links TRBV7-2 to TRBJ2-5, with D possibly TRBD1 on 6 matching bases. Deletions cut 5 bases from V and 5 bases from J, with 15 bases between. The length of the CDR3 is 14 residues. CDR1 SGHTA and CDR2 FQGNSA come from the germline V gene. The CDR3 nucleotides read TGTGCCAGCAGCCTTTTGGGGGCGCGGGAGACCCAGTACTTC. The encoded protein is CASSLLGARETQYF.

The chain has TRBV7-2 and TRBJ2-3; D call uncertain. The germline V and J ends were trimmed by 2 bases and 2 bases, with 11 bases remaining between them. The germline CDR1 and CDR2 sequences are SGHTA and FQGNSA. This CDR3 region has 15 residues. As DNA, the CDR3 is TGTGCCAGCAGCTTACTTGGTCGGAACACAGATACGCAGTATTTT. The encoded protein is CASSLLGRNTDTQYF.

The gene calls are TRBV7-2 and TRBJ2-5; 10 bases are a match to TRBD2. Germline values: CDR1 SGHTA, CDR2 FQGNSA. The ends lost 1 base at V and 5 bases at J; junction bases unmatched: 7. This CDR3 region has 16 residues. The CDR3 protein is CASSLELAGGRETQYF. CDR3 in DNA: TGTGCCAGCAGCTTAGAATTAGCGGGAGGCCGGGAGACCCAGTACTTC.

J is TRBJ2-7 and V is TRBV2; no clear D gene. V shed 4 bases and J shed 7 bases, with 11 bases lying between them. CDR1 SNHLY and CDR2 FYNNEI come from the germline V gene. This CDR3 has 12 amino acids. In DNA form, the CDR3 reads TGTGCCAGCAGTGGGTGGTTTTCTGAGCAGTACTTC. The encoded protein is CASSGWFSEQYF.

The chain joins TRBV5-1 to TRBJ1-2; no clear D gene. The CDR3 consists of 14 residues. Trimming removed 2 bases at V and 5 bases at J, with 13 bases between. The germline CDR1 and CDR2 sequences are SGHRS and YFSETQ. The CDR3 region has the DNA TGCGCCAGCAGCTTAGACAACTCCCTATATGGCTACACCTTC. Amino acids: CASSLDNSLYGYTF.

The chain employs TRBV5-4 and TRBJ1-1; D gene ambiguous. The CDR3 length is 13 residues. The V end was cut by 3 bases, the J end by 2 bases, with 8 bases between. Per germline, CDR1 SGHNT and CDR2 YYREEE (reference sequence). The CDR3 region is CASSYAVNTEAFF. The CDR3 DNA is TGTGCCAGCAGCTATGCCGTTAACACTGAAGCTTTCTTT.

This chain links TRBV6-5 with TRBJ2-7; D not certain. Trimming took 0 bases from V and 5 from J, leaving 14 bases between them. CDR1 is MNHEY, CDR2 SVGAGI, per germline. The CDR3 length is 15 residues. This CDR3 reads CASSYSPGWANEQYF. CDR3 in DNA: TGTGCCAGCAGTTACTCGCCGGGTTGGGCGAACGAGCAGTACTTC.

This clone was picked up one time. Here the CDR3 DNA reads TGTGCCAGCAGCCTAGGACAAATCTCTGGAAACACCATATATTTT. This codes for CASSLGQISGNTIYF. This chain uses TRBV6-5 with TRBJ1-3, with D perhaps matching TRBD1 (5 bases). Between the trimmed V and J ends, which lost 6 bases and 0 bases, there was a span of 12 bases. The CDR3 loop spans 15 amino acids. The germline CDR1 and CDR2 sequences are MNHEY and SVGAGI.

The CDR3 loop reads CASSLFPGVAGELFF. The CDR3 DNA is TGTGCCAGCAGCTTGTTTCCGGGTGTCGCCGGGGAGCTGTTTTTT. V and J are TRBV11-3 and TRBJ2-2; no clear D. The CDR3 covers 15 residues. Germline lookup yields CDR1 SGHNT and CDR2 YENEEA. Trimming removed 3 bases from V and 6 bases from J, with 14 bases in between.